This T cell receptor (beta chain) was identified in a study of T-cell reconstitution after alpha-beta-depleted transplantation in children (dated by TCRdb to between 2015 and 2016). Looking at the study overall: Using TCR repertoire profiling, the study quantitatively followed how T-cell immune reconstitution unfolded in children after TCRalphabeta/CD19-depleted allogeneic hematopoietic cell transplantation. What the research found in general, with its limitations: The apparently early recovery of alphabetaT-cell counts about two months after transplant reportedly depended on only several hundred rapidly expanded clones that came from non-depleted graft cells. Hyperexpanded clone frequencies declined over subsequent months; after one year, T-cell counts and TCRbeta diversity were mostly attributed to newly produced T cells. In some patients, the high TCRbeta diversity seen at day 60 was put down to recipient T cells and intrathymic progenitors that had survived conditioning.

Library generation was performed with PCR. Sequencing used an Illumina HiSeq 2500. To normalize quantification of the TCRbeta repertoire, the TCR libraries were built with molecular barcoding that relied on unique molecular identifiers. TCRdb itself trimmed the public reads at Q25 with fastp, ran MiXCR and retained productive beta chains. Every CDR3 protein is listed once, alongside the most common genes and DNA of its rows. This sample gives some 200,000 distinct CDR3 sequences in total; around 8.4% of them show up just once. The top ten clonotypes cover 35% to 40% of the sample. The CDR3 measures 12 amino acids from cysteine to phenylalanine. Of the read, only the CDR3 DNA is kept; its 36 bases are in frame from base 1. CDR1 and CDR2 were assigned from the germline V gene as SGHDN and FVKESK. A distance of 6 bases separates the germline ends of V and J, which lose 4 bases and 3 bases respectively.

The sample's treatment or condition, from its label and the paper: allogeneic hematopoietic cell transplantation with graft depleted of TCRalphabeta T cells and CD19 B cells. The children who served as transplant recipients had been given grafts of TCRalphabeta/CD19-depleted allogeneic hematopoietic cells. To note about this clonotype: No cognate antigen has been identified for it. Per-nucleotide qualities are absent, and no much larger clonotype sits a single base away.

The clonotype was recovered from a male patient between 2 and 15 years old who had a stem cell transplant for acute myeloid leukemia, so the T cells may come from the graft donor. The input for sequencing was PBMCs, mostly from graft donor cells, taken 360 days after TCRalphabeta/CD19-depleted stem cell transplant. The rearrangement combines TRBV14 with TRBJ2-5; there is no confident call for the D gene. The CDR3 reads as follows: CASSRLEETQYF. Here is the DNA: TGTGCCAGCAGCCGACTTGAAGAGACCCAGTACTTC.